A single sample gave rise to the 29 T cell receptor beta chains below, sequenced in a study of Ad26.COV2.S vaccination and SARS-CoV-2 variants. The method was immunoSEQ multiplex PCR; TCRdb's version includes in-frame clones alone and lacks a portion of them. The table lists around 320,000 clones, approximately 86% of them singletons. Sample treatment: approximately 18 received Ad26.COV2.S at low or high dose, single or two shots; 5 received placebo; per-sample allocation not given. Day 63 following the first vaccine or placebo injection was when the samples were taken. The input for sequencing was peripheral blood, taken in a trial of Ad26.COV2.S vaccine versus placebo. The receptors here all came from a person aged 18-65 years who received the Ad26.COV2.S COVID-19 vaccine or a placebo.

This clone appeared a single time. This chain joins TRBV18 and TRBJ2-2; D unclear. Trimming removed 1 base from V and 4 bases from J, with 13 bases in between. In germline, CDR1 is KGHSH, CDR2 LQKENI. The CDR3 sequence is 16 residues long. The CDR3 DNA reads as TGTGCCAGCTCACCACAGGGAACGCACCCCACCGGGGAGCTGTTTTTT. It encodes CASSPQGTHPTGELFF.

V is TRBV5-4 and J is TRBJ1-1; a possible D gene is TRBD1 (6 bases). Germline CDR1 is SGHNT and CDR2 is YYREEE (reference sequence). The V end was cut by 5 bases, the J end by 1 base, with 9 bases between. This CDR3 is 13 amino acids long. The CDR3 DNA is TGTGCCAGCAGGGGGGCCTCGAACACTGAAGCTTTCTTT. Translation: CASRGASNTEAFF.

The chain recombines TRBV19 with TRBJ1-2; 8 nucleotides agree with TRBD1. The CDR3 is 16 residues long. V trimming: 0 bases; J trimming: 6 bases; junction bases outside the gene matches: 9. CDR1 is LNHDA, CDR2 SQIVND, per germline (reference sequence). CDR3 sequence (DNA): TGTGCCAGTAGTATAGAGTGGGCGGGACAGGCGAATGGCTACACCTTC. Translation: CASSIEWAGQANGYTF.

This chain connects TRBV30 to TRBJ1-1, with a possible D match to TRBD1 (5 bases). Trimming shortened V by 2 bases and J by 2 bases, and 15 bases separated the two germline ends. CDR3 length equals 15 residues. CDR1 is GTSNPN, CDR2 SVGIG, per germline (reference sequence). CDR3 nucleotides: TGTGCCTGGAGTTGGGACCAGGGCGGTAACACTGAAGCTTTCTTT. Its translation is CAWSWDQGGNTEAFF.

The rearrangement links TRBV18 to TRBJ2-2, with TRBD2 identical over 9 bases. Per germline, CDR1 KGHSH and CDR2 LQKENI. The CDR3 length is 16 residues. J gave up 4 bases and V 3 bases, and 6 bases lay outside the gene matches. For the CDR3, the DNA is TGTGCCAGCTCACCCGTACGACTAGCGGTCACCGGGGAGCTGTTTTTT. This gives the protein CASSPVRLAVTGELFF.

J is TRBJ2-3 and V is TRBV3-1 (or the pseudogene TRBV3-2), with D perhaps TRBD1 or TRBD2 (5 bases each). This CDR3 spans 14 amino acids. Germline-derived CDR1 and CDR2 are LGHDT and YNNKEL (reference sequence). The V and J ends lost 2 bases and 4 bases respectively, with 10 bases between them. The CDR3 nucleotides are TGTGCCAGCAGCCAAATGGGGGACGCAGATACGCAGTATTTT. Protein product: CASSQMGDADTQYF.

The V gene is TRBV7-6, the J gene TRBJ2-5, with TRBD1 matching 7 bases. The length of the CDR3 is 13 residues. With 7 bases clipped from V and 4 bases from J, the junction kept 6 bases outside the gene matches. Germline V lookup: CDR1 SGHVS, CDR2 FNYEAQ. The CDR3 DNA reads TGTGCCAGCACAGGGGGTCCCGGAGAGACCCAGTACTTC. Translating gives CASTGGPGETQYF.

The chain employs TRBV5-1 and TRBJ2-2, with TRBD1 as a possible D gene (6 bases). This CDR3 region has 15 residues. The V end was cut by 0 bases, the J end by 6 bases, with 12 bases between. Per germline, CDR1 SGHRS and CDR2 YFSETQ. The CDR3 coding sequence is TGCGCCAGCAGCTTGGCTGCAGCAGGGGCCGGGGAGCTGTTTTTT. As protein: CASSLAAAGAGELFF.

The V and J genes are TRBV6-4 and TRBJ1-2; TRBD1 agrees at 8 bases. V shed 10 bases and J 8 bases; nucleotides not matched to a gene: 15. CDR3 length equals 14 residues. CDR1 MRHNA and CDR2 SNTAGT come from the germline V gene. The CDR3 is CANWGAGGAWGYTF. In DNA, the CDR3 is TGTGCCAATTGGGGGGCAGGGGGCGCCTGGGGCTACACCTTC.

The genes are TRBV5-5 and TRBJ2-7; D remains ambiguous. Germline CDR1 reads SGHKS; CDR2 reads YYEKEE (reference sequence). With 4 bases removed from V and 6 bases from J, the gap between germline ends came to 14 bases. CDR3 length equals 13 residues. The CDR3 region is CASSDIGRGEQYF. The CDR3 coding sequence is TGTGCCAGCAGCGATATAGGGCGAGGCGAGCAGTACTTC.

V gene TRBV7-9 combines with J gene TRBJ1-2; 10 positions agree with TRBD1. This CDR3 comprises 15 residues. Germline assignment: CDR1 SEHNR and CDR2 FQNEAQ (reference sequence). With V trimmed by 3 bases and J by 4 bases, 5 bases remained unmatched. CDR3 DNA sequence: TGTGCCAGCAGCTTGGCGGACAGGGGGGCCTATGGCTACACCTTC. Translating it yields CASSLADRGAYGYTF.

The V and J genes are TRBV19 and TRBJ1-6, with 7 bases that match TRBD1. The CDR3 runs to 16 residues. In germline, CDR1 is LNHDA, CDR2 SQIVND (reference sequence). V lost 5 bases, J lost 8 bases, and 12 bases stayed unmatched. This chain's CDR3 is CASSQPGDRSDSPLHF. The DNA of the CDR3 is TGTGCCAGTAGTCAGCCGGGGGACAGATCAGATTCACCCCTCCACTTT.

This chain connects TRBV6-2 or TRBV6-3 to TRBJ2-7; D is perhaps TRBD1 or TRBD2 (5 bases each). The CDR3 contains 13 residues. V lost 6 bases to trimming and J lost 4 bases, with 13 bases between them. Germline V gene data show CDR1 as MNHEY and CDR2 as SVGEGT. The CDR3 spells CASSYTGGYEQYF. In DNA form, the CDR3 reads TGTGCCAGCAGCTATACAGGCGGGTACGAGCAGTACTTC.

The chain is built from TRBV5-4 and TRBJ2-7; D may correspond to TRBD1 or TRBD2 (6 bases each). Germline CDR1 SGHNT, CDR2 YYREEE (reference sequence). Between the trimmed V and J ends, which lost 0 bases and 3 bases, there was a span of 16 bases. The CDR3 is made up of 16 amino acids. CDR3 protein: CASSLGEGGSNYEQYF. For the CDR3, the DNA is TGTGCCAGCAGCTTGGGCGAGGGGGGCAGTAACTACGAGCAGTACTTC.

The chain links TRBV2 to TRBJ2-1; 12 bases agree with TRBD2. Unmatched junction bases numbered 9, after V lost 6 bases and J lost 9 bases. Germline CDR1 and CDR2: SNHLY and FYNNEI. The CDR3 loop spans 15 amino acids. The CDR3 here is CASSETSGGGGEQFF. As DNA, the CDR3 is TGTGCCAGCAGCGAGACTAGCGGGGGCGGGGGTGAGCAGTTCTTC.

The chain recombines TRBV19 with TRBJ2-5; D is possibly TRBD1 (6 bases). The CDR3 runs to 11 residues. CDR1 and CDR2 from the germline V gene are LNHDA and SQIVND (reference sequence). The V end was cut by 4 bases, the J end by 13 bases, with 13 bases between. CDR3 coding DNA: TGTGCCAGTAGTAACAACAGGGTCGGGTACTTC. Translated, it gives CASSNNRVGYF.

V and J are TRBV5-5 and TRBJ2-7; 7 bases agree with TRBD1. This CDR3 spans 15 amino acids. CDR1 is SGHKS, CDR2 YYEKEE, per germline (reference sequence). Germline trimming cut 2 bases from V and 1 base from J; bases unmatched to any gene: 6. The CDR3 reads CASSFRLQGSYEQYF. The CDR3 nucleotides read TGTGCCAGCAGCTTCAGGTTACAGGGGTCCTACGAGCAGTACTTC.

The rearrangement links TRBV19 to TRBJ1-4; possibly TRBD1 for D (6 bases). Germline lookup yields CDR1 LNHDA and CDR2 SQIVND (reference sequence). This CDR3 spans 15 amino acids. The ends were cut back, 5 bases at V and 3 bases at J, with 13 bases in the middle. DNA for the CDR3: TGTGCCAGTAGTCCTACGGACAGTCCTAATGAAAAACTGTTTTTT. The encoded protein is CASSPTDSPNEKLFF.

CDR3 in amino acids: CASSTGMNTEAFF. The CDR3 DNA sequence: TGTGCCAGCAGTACAGGAATGAACACTGAAGCTTTCTTT. The chain links TRBV25-1 to TRBJ1-1; tentatively, D is TRBD1 (5 bases). V was trimmed by 5 bases and J by 0 bases, leaving 7 bases between them. CDR1 is MGHDK and CDR2 is SYGVNS in the germline V gene. This CDR3 is 13 amino acids long.

The rearrangement uses TRBV4-1 and TRBJ2-3; perhaps TRBD1 as D (6 bases). CDR1 is MGHRA, CDR2 YSYEKL, per germline. The CDR3 length is 16 residues. Trimming shortened V by 1 base and J by 0 bases, and 11 bases separated the two germline ends. The CDR3 sequence: CASSQAPGASTDTQYF. The CDR3 DNA reads TGCGCCAGCAGCCAAGCCCCAGGGGCTAGCACAGATACGCAGTATTTT.

The chain employs TRBV18 and TRBJ2-7; 13 nucleotides align to TRBD2. Germline values: CDR1 KGHSH, CDR2 LQKENI. The CDR3 extends over 15 amino acids. The J segment lost 2 bases and the V segment lost 3 bases, leaving 1 base of the junction unmatched. CDR3: CASSPTSGGAYEQYF. DNA of the CDR3: TGTGCCAGCTCACCCACTAGCGGGGGGGCCTACGAGCAGTACTTC.

This chain connects TRBV28 to TRBJ2-3, with 9 bases aligning to TRBD1. V shed 4 bases, J shed 0 bases, and the junction held 5 bases outside the gene matches. CDR3 length equals 16 residues. Germline values: CDR1 MDHEN, CDR2 SYDVKM. The CDR3 DNA follows: TGTGCCAGCAGTTCAAACAGGGGGCTGAGCACAGATACGCAGTATTTT. Translation gives CASSSNRGLSTDTQYF.

This clone was found once. V usage is TRBV7-9 and J usage is TRBJ2-1, with 9 positions matching TRBD2. This CDR3 is 18 amino acids long. From germline, CDR1 is SEHNR and CDR2 FQNEAQ (reference sequence). V was pared by 1 base and J by 10 bases, with 17 bases of the junction left unmatched. The CDR3 DNA is TGTGCCAGCAGCTTAGTTGTTAGCGGGGGCCCCAACTCGGCGGAGCAGTTCTTC. Translated, it gives CASSLVVSGGPNSAEQFF.

This chain connects TRBV7-2 to TRBJ2-7; 7 bases map to TRBD1. The ends lost 5 bases at V and 4 bases at J; junction bases unmatched: 14. Germline lookup yields CDR1 SGHTA and CDR2 FQGNSA. The CDR3 is made up of 16 amino acids. CDR3 nucleotides: TGTGCCAGCAGCCTACAGACAGGGTACCGTCGATACGAGCAGTACTTC. This sequence encodes CASSLQTGYRRYEQYF.

The chain is built from TRBV18 and TRBJ1-3, with 9 bases matching TRBD1. Germline V gene sequence: CDR1 KGHSH, CDR2 LQKENI. Trimming at V came to 2 bases and at J to 4 bases, leaving 6 bases not matched to a gene. The CDR3 has 16 amino acids. CDR3 nucleotides: TGTGCCAGCTCACCAACGGGACAGGGCTCGGGAAACACCATATATTTT. Translated: CASSPTGQGSGNTIYF.

This clone was found a few times. V usage is TRBV9 and J usage is TRBJ1-3; no definite D call. With 4 bases removed from V and 1 base from J, the gap between germline ends came to 21 bases. Germline CDR1 SGDLS, CDR2 YYNGEE. The CDR3 consists of 18 residues. CDR3 loop: CASSPTVKSWGSGNTIYF. The DNA for the CDR3 is TGTGCCAGCAGCCCCACCGTGAAGAGTTGGGGATCTGGAAACACCATATATTTT.

This clone was detected only a few times. The chain employs TRBV30 and TRBJ1-5; possibly TRBD1 for D (5 bases). Germline values: CDR1 GTSNPN, CDR2 SVGIG (reference sequence). The CDR3 extends over 13 amino acids. With 3 bases removed from V and 0 bases from J, the gap between germline ends came to 6 bases. The CDR3: CAWRQDSNQPQHF. CDR3 nucleotide sequence: TGTGCCTGGAGACAGGATAGCAATCAGCCCCAGCATTTT.

This clone was detected only once. The chain uses TRBV7-2 and TRBJ1-2; D is undetermined. Germline V gives CDR1 SGHTA, CDR2 FQGNSA. V dropped 1 base and J dropped 4 bases, with 10 bases sitting between them. CDR3 length equals 14 residues. CDR3 in amino acids: CASSLVPILYGYTF. CDR3 DNA sequence: TGTGCCAGCAGCTTAGTCCCCATTCTCTATGGCTACACCTTC. Combining the CDR3 with reference TRBV7-2 and TRBJ1-2 gives the whole variable domain GAGVSQSPSNKVTEKGKDVELRCDPISGHTALYWYRQSLGQGLEFLIYFQGNSAPDKSGLPSDRFSAERTGGSVSTLTIQRTQQEDSAVYLCASSLVPILYGYTFGSGTRLTVV.

This rearrangement joins TRBV6-5 to TRBJ1-1; D uncertain. Trimming left V 0 bases short and J 6 bases short, with 8 bases between. This CDR3 is built from 13 residues. Germline CDR1 reads MNHEY; CDR2 reads SVGAGI. CDR3 DNA: TGTGCCAGCAGTTACTCAGGGATACCTGAAGCTTTCTTT. This codes for CASSYSGIPEAFF.